This T cell receptor (beta chain) was found in a study of T cells of healthy individuals. Trimming cost V 3 bases and J 5 bases, with 20 bases left between them. CDR1 and CDR2 (germline): SQVTM, ANQGSEA. This CDR3 comprises 16 residues. Many counts were recorded for this clonotype. TCRdb itself ran the 5' RACE reads through MiXCR, one entry per CDR3 protein. The repertoire holds around 63,000 distinct CDR3 sequences, with about 17% as singletons. The TCR comes from a human donor in good health. V gene TRBV29-1 combines with J gene TRBJ2-1; no definite D call. The CDR3 here is CSVDPPAPSIHNEQFF. DNA for the CDR3: TGCAGCGTTGATCCCCCGGCACCTTCTATTCACAATGAGCAGTTCTTC.